This TCR beta chain was captured in a study of cytomegalovirus exposure and HLA in healthy donors. Trimming cost V 0 bases and J 6 bases, with 7 bases left between them. The CDR3 has 12 residues. The V gene's germline CDR1 is GTSNPN and CDR2 SVGIG (reference sequence). Primers: 60 Vbeta forward and 13 Jbeta reverse. Generated by immunoSEQ multiplex PCR, the TCRdb table keeps only in-frame clones and is missing some. The sample consists of 65,000 to 100,000 clones, roughly 80% of them appearing once. This clonotype originated in a woman aged 40 to 50 in good health and CMV-seropositive. V is TRBV30 and J is TRBJ2-3; D call uncertain. Sequencing was performed on PBMCs. The CDR3 spells CAWSVLSDTQYF. Here the CDR3 DNA reads TGTGCCTGGAGTGTACTCTCCGATACGCAGTATTTT.